This TCR beta chain emerged from a study of cytomegalovirus exposure and HLA in healthy donors. This CDR3 spans 15 amino acids. V lost 5 bases, J lost 4 bases, and 6 bases stayed unmatched. Germline values: CDR1 MNHEY, CDR2 SVGAGI. PCR involved 60 Vbeta and 13 Jbeta primers. Clones were sequenced by immunoSEQ multiplex PCR, and TCRdb holds only the in-frame ones, with some missing. The data contain some 200,000 clones, roughly 70% of them singletons. This chain links TRBV6-5 with TRBJ2-2, with 8 bases lining up with TRBD2. Source material: PBMCs. This clonotype was obtained from a man aged 35 to 55 in good health and CMV-seropositive. The CDR3 region is CASSGGGSGTGELFF. The DNA of the CDR3 is TGTGCCAGCAGTGGCGGGGGGTCGGGCACCGGGGAGCTGTTTTTT.